The 4 T cell receptor beta chains below were found in one sample sequenced in a study of shared clonotypes between healthy human individuals. The data were produced by immunoSEQ multiplex PCR, yet TCRdb's version contains in-frame clones alone and is incomplete. The sample records about 2,100,000 clones, 93% being singletons. CD45RO-negative CD8 cells positively selected for CCR7 made up the naive population, which excluded terminally differentiated effector memory CD45RA+ cells. Sequenced material: naive CD8+ T cells from PBMCs. These TCRs come from a man younger than 35 in good health. Some clones in this sample may be carry-over from other donors' samples.

CDR3 sequence: CASSYPPESGQPQHF. The CDR3 DNA reads TGTGCCAGCAGTTACCCTCCTGAGAGCGGTCAGCCCCAGCATTTT. The rearrangement uses TRBV6-6 and TRBJ1-5, with no clear D. The V end lost 2 bases, the J end lost 6 bases, and 14 bases lay between the germline ends. This CDR3 is 15 amino acids long. The germline gives CDR1 MNHNY, CDR2 SVGAGI (reference sequence).

For the CDR3, the DNA is TGTGCCAGCAGCTTAGCACTAGCGGGATTCGGCGACGAGCAGTACTTC. Amino acid sequence: CASSLALAGFGDEQYF. The chain recombines TRBV7-6 with TRBJ2-7; TRBD2 matches 10 bases. Trimming took 0 bases from V and 5 from J; bases not matched to a gene: 7. The CDR3 loop spans 16 amino acids. Looked up from germline, CDR1 is SGHVS and CDR2 is FNYEAQ.

As regards this clone: In the same sample, other DNA sequences code for this CDR3. The chain links TRBV7-9 to TRBJ2-5; D uncertain. The CDR3 contains 13 residues. The germline V and J ends were trimmed by 2 bases and 2 bases, with 6 bases remaining between them. CDR1 is SEHNR and CDR2 is FQNEAQ in the germline V gene (reference sequence). In DNA, the CDR3 is TGTGCCAGCAGCTTACGGATACAAGAGACCCAGTACTTC. As protein: CASSLRIQETQYF.

The chain couples TRBV11-2 to TRBJ2-5; 9 nucleotides match TRBD2. The CDR3 has 17 residues. Germline loops: CDR1 SGHAT, CDR2 FQNNGV. Trimming removed 2 bases from V and 2 bases from J; junction bases left unmatched: 9. The CDR3 is CASSLFPREGKQETQYF. The DNA of the CDR3 is TGTGCCAGCAGCTTATTTCCGCGGGAGGGAAAACAAGAGACCCAGTACTTC.